This T cell receptor (beta chain) is from a study of early T cells in non-severe SARS-CoV-2 infection. Study as a whole: Sequencing of unsorted whole blood was done on bulk RNA, leaving chains unpaired. Whole-study findings and limits: Sequences matched to VDJdb favored anti-spike CD8 responses, while private and CD4 specificities were missed.

Individual cDNA molecules carried attached unique molecular identifiers. TCRdb re-called the 5' RACE reads through MiXCR, storing one row per CDR3 protein. The sample contains some 30,000 distinct CDR3 sequences, 3% to 4% of which appear only once. Looked up from germline, CDR1 is LGHNA and CDR2 is YSLEER. J lost 5 bases, V lost 0 bases, and 7 bases had no gene match. This CDR3 is built from 16 residues. The table lists this clonotype with many counts. Its target is unknown. The receptor was isolated from an adult who was a healthcare worker with PCR-confirmed SARS-CoV-2 infection or an uninfected control (not recorded which). This sequence joins TRBV4-3 and TRBJ2-3, with 8 bases fitting TRBD1. The specimen was whole blood. The CDR3 DNA reads as TGCGCCAGCAGCCAAGAAGGCCAGGGGGCGGGAGATACGCAGTATTTT. As protein: CASSQEGQGAGDTQYF.